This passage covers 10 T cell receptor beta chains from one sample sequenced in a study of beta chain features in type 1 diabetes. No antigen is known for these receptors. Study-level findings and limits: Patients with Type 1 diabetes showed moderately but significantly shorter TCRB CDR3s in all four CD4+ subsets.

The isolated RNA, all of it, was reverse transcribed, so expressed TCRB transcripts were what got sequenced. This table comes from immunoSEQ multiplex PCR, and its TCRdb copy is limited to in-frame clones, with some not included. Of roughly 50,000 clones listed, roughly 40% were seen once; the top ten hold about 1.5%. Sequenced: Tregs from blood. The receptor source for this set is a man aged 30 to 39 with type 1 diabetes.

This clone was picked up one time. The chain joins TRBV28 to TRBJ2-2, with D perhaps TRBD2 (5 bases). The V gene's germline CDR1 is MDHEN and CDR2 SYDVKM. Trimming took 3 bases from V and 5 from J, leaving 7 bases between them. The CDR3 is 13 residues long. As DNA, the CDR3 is TGTGCCAGCAGTTTCGGGGTAACCGGGGAGCTGTTTTTT. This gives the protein CASSFGVTGELFF.

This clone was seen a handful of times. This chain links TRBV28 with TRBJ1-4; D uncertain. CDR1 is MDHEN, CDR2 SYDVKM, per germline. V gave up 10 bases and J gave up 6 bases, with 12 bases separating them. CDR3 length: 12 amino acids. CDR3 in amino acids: CATLRRDEKLFF. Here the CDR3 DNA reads TGTGCCACTTTACGGCGGGATGAAAAACTGTTTTTT.

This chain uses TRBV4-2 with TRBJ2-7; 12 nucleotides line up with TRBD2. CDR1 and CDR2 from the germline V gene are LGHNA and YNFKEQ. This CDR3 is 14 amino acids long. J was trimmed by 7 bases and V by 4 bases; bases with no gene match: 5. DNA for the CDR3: TGTGCCAGCAGCCCGACTAGCGGGAGCGGTGAGCAGTACTTC. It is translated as CASSPTSGSGEQYF.

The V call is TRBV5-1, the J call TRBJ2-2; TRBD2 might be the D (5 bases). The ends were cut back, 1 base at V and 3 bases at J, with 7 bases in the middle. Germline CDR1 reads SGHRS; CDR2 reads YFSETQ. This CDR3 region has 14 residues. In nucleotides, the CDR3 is TGCGCCAGCAGCTTGTCGGAGGACACCGGGGAGCTGTTTTTT. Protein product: CASSLSEDTGELFF.

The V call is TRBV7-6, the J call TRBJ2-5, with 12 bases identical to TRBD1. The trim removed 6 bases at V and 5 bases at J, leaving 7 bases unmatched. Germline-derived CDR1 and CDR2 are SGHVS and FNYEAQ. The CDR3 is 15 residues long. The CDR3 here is CASSMGQGASETQYF. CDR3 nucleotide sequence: TGTGCCAGCAGTATGGGACAGGGGGCCTCGGAGACCCAGTACTTC.

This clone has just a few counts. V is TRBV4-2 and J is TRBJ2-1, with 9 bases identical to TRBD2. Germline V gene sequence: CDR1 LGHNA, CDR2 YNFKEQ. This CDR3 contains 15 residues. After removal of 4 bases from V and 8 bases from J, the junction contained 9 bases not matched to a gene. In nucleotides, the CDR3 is TGTGCCAGCAGCCTGGGACTAGCAAAACCCGATGAGCAGTTCTTC. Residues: CASSLGLAKPDEQFF.

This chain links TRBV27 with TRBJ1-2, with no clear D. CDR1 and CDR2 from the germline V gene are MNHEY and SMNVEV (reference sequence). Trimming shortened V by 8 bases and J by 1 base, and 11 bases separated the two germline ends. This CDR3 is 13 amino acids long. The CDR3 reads CASGPPDNYGYTF. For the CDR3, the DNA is TGTGCCAGCGGGCCTCCTGATAACTATGGCTACACCTTC.

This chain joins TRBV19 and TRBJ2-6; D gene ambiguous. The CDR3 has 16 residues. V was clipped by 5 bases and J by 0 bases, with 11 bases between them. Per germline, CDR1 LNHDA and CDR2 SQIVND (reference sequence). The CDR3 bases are TGTGCCAGTAGTCCTCTGGGCATCTCTGGGGCCAACGTCCTGACTTTC. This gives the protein CASSPLGISGANVLTF.

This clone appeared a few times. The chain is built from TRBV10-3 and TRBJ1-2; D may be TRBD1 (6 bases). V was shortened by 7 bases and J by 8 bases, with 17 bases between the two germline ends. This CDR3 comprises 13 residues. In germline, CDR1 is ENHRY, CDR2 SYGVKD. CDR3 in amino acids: CAITPLQGGGYTF. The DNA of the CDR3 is TGTGCCATCACCCCCTTACAGGGAGGGGGCTACACCTTC.

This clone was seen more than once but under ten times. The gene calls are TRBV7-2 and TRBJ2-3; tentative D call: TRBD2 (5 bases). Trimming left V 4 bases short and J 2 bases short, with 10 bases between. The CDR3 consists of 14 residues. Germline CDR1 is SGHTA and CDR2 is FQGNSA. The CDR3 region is CASSSAGPTDTQYF. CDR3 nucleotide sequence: TGTGCCAGCAGCTCTGCGGGCCCCACAGATACGCAGTATTTT.